The T cell receptor (beta chain) under discussion was sequenced for a study of T cell repertoires in cytomegalovirus infection. This CDR3 comprises 13 residues. In regard to this clonotype: Its cognate antigen is unknown. Sequence at one end of the junction differs from germline and may be a read error.

TCRdb analysed the reads with MiXCR anew, one entry per CDR3 protein. This sample has 740,000 or so distinct CDR3 sequences, with 35% to 45% found just once. Regarding the study as a whole: There were HLA-C-restricted CMV-specific TCR beta clonotypes dominating the ex vivo response.

This chain uses TRBV12-3 or TRBV12-4 with TRBJ1-1, with D unclear. The TCR was taken from a human donor in good health (CMV status not recorded). Some clones in this sample may be carry-over from other donors' samples. Sequencing was done on a sample of PBMCs. DNA of the CDR3: TGTGCCAGAAGTTTAAGAGGGAACACTGAAGCTTTCTTT. This codes for CARSLRGNTEAFF.